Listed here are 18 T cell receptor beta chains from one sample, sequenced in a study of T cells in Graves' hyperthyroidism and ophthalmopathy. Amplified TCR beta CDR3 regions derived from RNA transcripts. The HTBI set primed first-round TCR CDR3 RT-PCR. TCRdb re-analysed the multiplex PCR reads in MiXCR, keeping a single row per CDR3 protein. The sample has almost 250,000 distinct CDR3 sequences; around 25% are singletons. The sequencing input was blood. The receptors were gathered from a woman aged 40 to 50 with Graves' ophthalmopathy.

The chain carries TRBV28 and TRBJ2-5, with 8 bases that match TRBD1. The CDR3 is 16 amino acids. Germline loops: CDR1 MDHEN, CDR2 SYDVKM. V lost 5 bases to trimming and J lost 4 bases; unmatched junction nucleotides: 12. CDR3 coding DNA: TGTGCCAGCAGTAACCCGTCAGGACAGGGAGGAGAGACCCAGTACTTC. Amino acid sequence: CASSNPSGQGGETQYF.

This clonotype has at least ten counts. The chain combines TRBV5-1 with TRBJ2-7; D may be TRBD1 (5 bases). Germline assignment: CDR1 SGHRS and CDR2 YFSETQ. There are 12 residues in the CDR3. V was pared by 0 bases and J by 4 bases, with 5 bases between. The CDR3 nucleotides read TGCGCCAGCAGCTTGGACAGGTACGAGCAGTACTTC. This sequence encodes CASSLDRYEQYF.

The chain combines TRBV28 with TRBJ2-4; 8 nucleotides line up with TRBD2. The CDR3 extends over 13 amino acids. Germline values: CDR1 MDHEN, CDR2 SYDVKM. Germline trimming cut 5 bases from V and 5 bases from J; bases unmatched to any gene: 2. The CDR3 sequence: CASSTGGQNIQYF. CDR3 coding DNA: TGTGCCAGCAGTACGGGGGGGCAAAACATTCAGTACTTC.

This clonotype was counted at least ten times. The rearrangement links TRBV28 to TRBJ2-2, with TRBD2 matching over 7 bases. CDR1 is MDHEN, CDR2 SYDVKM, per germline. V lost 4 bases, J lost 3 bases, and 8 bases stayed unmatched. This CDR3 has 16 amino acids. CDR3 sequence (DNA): TGTGCCAGCAGTTCCCCGGCCGGGGGGTACACCGGGGAGCTGTTTTTT. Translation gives CASSSPAGGYTGELFF.

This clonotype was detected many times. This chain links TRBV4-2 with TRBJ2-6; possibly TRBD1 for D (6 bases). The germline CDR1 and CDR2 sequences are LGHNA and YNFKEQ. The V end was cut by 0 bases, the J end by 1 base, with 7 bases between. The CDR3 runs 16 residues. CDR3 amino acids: CASSQDQGSGANVLTF. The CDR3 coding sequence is TGTGCCAGCAGCCAAGATCAGGGGTCTGGGGCCAACGTCCTGACTTTC.

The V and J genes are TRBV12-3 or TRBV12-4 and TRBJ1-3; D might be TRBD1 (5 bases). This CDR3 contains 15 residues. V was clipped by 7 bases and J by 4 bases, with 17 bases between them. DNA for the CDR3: TGTGCCAGCACCCCGCACGGGGCGGGCGGAAACACCATATATTTT. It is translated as CASTPHGAGGNTIYF.

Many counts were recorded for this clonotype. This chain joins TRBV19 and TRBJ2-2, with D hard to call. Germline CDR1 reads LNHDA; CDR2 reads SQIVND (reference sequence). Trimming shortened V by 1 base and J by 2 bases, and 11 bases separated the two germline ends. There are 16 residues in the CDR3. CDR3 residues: CASSIALLPNTGELFF. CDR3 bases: TGTGCCAGTAGTATAGCCCTCCTTCCAAACACCGGGGAGCTGTTTTTT.

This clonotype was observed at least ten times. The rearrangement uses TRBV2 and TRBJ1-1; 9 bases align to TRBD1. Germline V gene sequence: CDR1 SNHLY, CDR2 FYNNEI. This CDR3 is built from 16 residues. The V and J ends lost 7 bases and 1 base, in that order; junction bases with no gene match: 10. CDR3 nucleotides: TGTGCCAGCAACAGGGGGCCGAACGCAGGGAACACTGAAGCTTTCTTT. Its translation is CASNRGPNAGNTEAFF.

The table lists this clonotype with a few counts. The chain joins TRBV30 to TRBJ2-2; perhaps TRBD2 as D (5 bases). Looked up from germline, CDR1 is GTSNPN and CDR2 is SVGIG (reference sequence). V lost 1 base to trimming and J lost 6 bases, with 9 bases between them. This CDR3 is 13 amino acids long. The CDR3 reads CAWSAQLAGELFF. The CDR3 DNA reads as TGTGCCTGGAGTGCCCAACTAGCCGGGGAGCTGTTTTTT. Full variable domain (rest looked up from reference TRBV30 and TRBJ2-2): SQTIHQWPATLVQPVGSPLSLECTVEGTSNPNLYWYRQAAGRGLQLLFYSVGIGQISSEVPQNLSASRPQDRQFILSSKKLLLSDSGFYLCAWSAQLAGELFFGEGSRLTVL.

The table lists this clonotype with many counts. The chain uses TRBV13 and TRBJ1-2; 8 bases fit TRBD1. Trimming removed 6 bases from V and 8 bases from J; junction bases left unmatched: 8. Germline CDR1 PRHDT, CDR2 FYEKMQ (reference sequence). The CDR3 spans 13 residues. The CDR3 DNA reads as TGTGCCAGCAGTTCGGACAGGGTAGAAGGCTACACCTTC. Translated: CASSSDRVEGYTF.

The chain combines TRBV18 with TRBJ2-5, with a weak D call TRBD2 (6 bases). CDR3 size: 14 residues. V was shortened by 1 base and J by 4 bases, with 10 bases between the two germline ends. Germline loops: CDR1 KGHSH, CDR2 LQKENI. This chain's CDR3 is CASSPLWEAETQYF. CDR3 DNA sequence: TGTGCCAGCTCACCACTATGGGAGGCAGAGACCCAGTACTTC. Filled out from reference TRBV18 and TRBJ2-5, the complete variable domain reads NAGVMQNPRHLVRRRGQEARLRCSPMKGHSHVYWYRQLPEEGLKFMVYLQKENIIDESGMPKERFSAEFPKEGPSILRIQQVVRGDSAAYFCASSPLWEAETQYFGPGTRLLVL.

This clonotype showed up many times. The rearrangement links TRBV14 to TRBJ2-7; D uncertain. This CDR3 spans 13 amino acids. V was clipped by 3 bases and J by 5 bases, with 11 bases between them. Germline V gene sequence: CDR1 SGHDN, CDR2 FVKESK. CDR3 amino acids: CASSQGFRNEQYF. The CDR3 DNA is TGTGCCAGCAGCCAGGGGTTTAGGAACGAGCAGTACTTC.

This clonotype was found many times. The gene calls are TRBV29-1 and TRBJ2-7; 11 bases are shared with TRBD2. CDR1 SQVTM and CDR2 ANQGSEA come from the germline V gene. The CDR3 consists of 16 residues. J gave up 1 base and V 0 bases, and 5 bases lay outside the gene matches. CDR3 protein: CSVEDLGTSGSYEQYF. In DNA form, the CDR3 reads TGCAGCGTTGAAGATCTGGGGACTAGCGGTTCCTACGAGCAGTACTTC.

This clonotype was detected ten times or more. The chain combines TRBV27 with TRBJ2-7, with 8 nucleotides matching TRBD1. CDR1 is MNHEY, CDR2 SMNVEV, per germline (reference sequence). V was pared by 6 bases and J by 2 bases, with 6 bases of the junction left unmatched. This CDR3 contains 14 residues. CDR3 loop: CASSQGAIAYEQYF. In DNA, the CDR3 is TGTGCCAGCAGCCAGGGGGCTATTGCCTACGAGCAGTACTTC.

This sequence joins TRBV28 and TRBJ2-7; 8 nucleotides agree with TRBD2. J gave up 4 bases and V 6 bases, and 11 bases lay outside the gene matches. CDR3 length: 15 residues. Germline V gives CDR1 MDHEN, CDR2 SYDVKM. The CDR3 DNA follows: TGTGCCAGCAGGGAGAGCGGGAGACTTTTGTACGAGCAGTACTTC. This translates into CASRESGRLLYEQYF.

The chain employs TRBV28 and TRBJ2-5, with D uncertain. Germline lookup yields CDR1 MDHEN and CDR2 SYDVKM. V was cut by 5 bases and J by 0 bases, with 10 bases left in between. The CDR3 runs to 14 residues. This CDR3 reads CASSPTLYQETQYF. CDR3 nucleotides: TGTGCCAGCAGTCCAACACTGTACCAAGAGACCCAGTACTTC. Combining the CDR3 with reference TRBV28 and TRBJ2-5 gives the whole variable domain DVKVTQSSRYLVKRTGEKVFLECVQDMDHENMFWYRQDPGLGLRLIYFSYDVKMKEKGDIPEGYSVSREKKERFSLILESASTNQTSMYLCASSPTLYQETQYFGPGTRLLVL.

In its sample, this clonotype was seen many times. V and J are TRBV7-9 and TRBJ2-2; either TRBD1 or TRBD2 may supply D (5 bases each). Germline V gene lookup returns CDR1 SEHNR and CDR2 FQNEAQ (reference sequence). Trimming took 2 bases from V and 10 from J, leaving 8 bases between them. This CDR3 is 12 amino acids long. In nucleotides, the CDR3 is TGTGCCAGCAGCTTAAGGGACGAGGAGCTGTTTTTT. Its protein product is CASSLRDEELFF.

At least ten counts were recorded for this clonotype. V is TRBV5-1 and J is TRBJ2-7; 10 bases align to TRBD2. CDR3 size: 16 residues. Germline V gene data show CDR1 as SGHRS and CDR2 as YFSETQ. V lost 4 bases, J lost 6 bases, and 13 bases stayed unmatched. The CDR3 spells CASSPTLAGTRGEQYF. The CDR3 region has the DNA TGCGCCAGCAGCCCCACACTAGCGGGGACTCGGGGCGAGCAGTACTTC.